This T cell receptor (beta chain) is drawn from a study of CD8 T cells in ankylosing spondylitis. Libraries for TCR beta were made by quantitative 5'-RACE with molecular barcodes. TCRdb redid the calling of the 5' RACE reads with MiXCR, one entry per CDR3 protein. This sample carries a few hundred thousand distinct CDR3 sequences, more than 9.5% of them seen once, and the ten largest clones take around 6.8%. This clonotype has only a few counts. Its antigen is unknown. Germline V CDR1 and CDR2: SEHNR, FQNEAQ (reference sequence). V lost 0 bases to trimming and J lost 2 bases, with 10 bases between them. This CDR3 region has 15 residues. General study findings and limits: Within matched ankylosing spondylitis synovial fluid, disease-linked clones were reportedly significantly enriched. A TCR beta motif of roughly 8 highly homologous variants appeared characteristic of ankylosing spondylitis blood.

The receptor comes from a male donor with ankylosing spondylitis. The rearrangement links TRBV7-9 to TRBJ2-5; D is ambiguous. The source material was blood, either unsorted or a sorted T cell fraction (not recorded which). CDR3 amino acids: CASSLATPKQETQYF. DNA of the CDR3: TGTGCCAGCAGCTTAGCGACACCAAAACAAGAGACCCAGTACTTC.